Sequencing of this T cell receptor (beta chain) was carried out in a study of glioma-infiltrating T cells after dendritic cell vaccination. On the study more broadly: Samples are from glioblastoma patients in Phase I and II dendritic cell vaccine trials.

This table comes from immunoSEQ multiplex PCR, and its TCRdb copy is limited to in-frame clones, with some not included. The repertoire holds some 110,000 clones, with around 90% as singletons. The sample's time point: after dendritic cell vaccination, including at tumor progression/relapse. The CDR3 consists of 14 residues. The genes are TRBV21-1 and TRBJ1-2. TRBV21-1 is described as a pseudogene. Sequencing was performed on blood, taken after dendritic cell vaccination. The sequence derives from a human donor with glioblastoma. Written as DNA, the CDR3 is TGTGCCAGCAGCAAAGTTAGGGACTCGGATGGCTACACCTTC. It specifies CASSKVRDSDGYTF.